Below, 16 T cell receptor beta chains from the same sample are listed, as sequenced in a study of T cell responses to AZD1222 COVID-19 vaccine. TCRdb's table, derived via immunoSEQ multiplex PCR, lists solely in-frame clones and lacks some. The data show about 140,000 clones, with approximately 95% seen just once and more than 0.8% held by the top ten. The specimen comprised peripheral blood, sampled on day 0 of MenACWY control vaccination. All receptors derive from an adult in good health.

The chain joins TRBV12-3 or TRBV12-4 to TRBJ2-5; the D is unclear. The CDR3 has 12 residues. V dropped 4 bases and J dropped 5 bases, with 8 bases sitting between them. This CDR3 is CASSSVGETQYF. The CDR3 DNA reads TGTGCCAGCAGTTCGGTAGGGGAGACCCAGTACTTC.

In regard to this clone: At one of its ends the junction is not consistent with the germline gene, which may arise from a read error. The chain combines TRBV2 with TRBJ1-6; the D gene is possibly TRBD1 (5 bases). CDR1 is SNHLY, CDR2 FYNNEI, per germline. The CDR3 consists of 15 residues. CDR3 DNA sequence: TGTGCCAGCAGTGAAGTTTTAGGGGCTGAATCACCTCTCCACTTT. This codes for CASSEVLGAESPLHF. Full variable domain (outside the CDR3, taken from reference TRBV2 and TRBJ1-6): EPEVTQTPSHQVTQMGQEVILRCVPISNHLYFYWYRQILGQKVEFLVSFYNNEISEKSEIFDDQFSVERPDGSNFTLKIRSTKLEDSAMYFCASSEVLGAESPLHFGNGTRLTVT.

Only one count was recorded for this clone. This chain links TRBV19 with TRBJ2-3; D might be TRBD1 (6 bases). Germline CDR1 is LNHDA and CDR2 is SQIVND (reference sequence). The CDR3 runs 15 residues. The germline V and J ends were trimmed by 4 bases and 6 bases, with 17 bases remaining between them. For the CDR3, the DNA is TGTGCCAGTAGTACATTGGACAGTTTTCGGGATACGCAGTATTTT. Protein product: CASSTLDSFRDTQYF.

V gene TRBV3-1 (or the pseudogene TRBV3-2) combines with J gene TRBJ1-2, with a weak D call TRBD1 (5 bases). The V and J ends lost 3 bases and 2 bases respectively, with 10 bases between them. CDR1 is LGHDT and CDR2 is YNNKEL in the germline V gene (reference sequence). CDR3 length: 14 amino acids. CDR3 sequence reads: CASSQGGRNYGYTF. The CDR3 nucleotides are TGTGCCAGCAGCCAGGGGGGACGGAACTATGGCTACACCTTC.

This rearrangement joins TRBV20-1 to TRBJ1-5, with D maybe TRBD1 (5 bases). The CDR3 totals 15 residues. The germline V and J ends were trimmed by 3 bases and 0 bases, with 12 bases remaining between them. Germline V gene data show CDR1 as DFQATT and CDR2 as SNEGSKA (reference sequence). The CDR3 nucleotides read TGCAGTGCTAGTAGGGGTCAACATAGCAATCAGCCCCAGCATTTT. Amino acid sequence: CSASRGQHSNQPQHF.

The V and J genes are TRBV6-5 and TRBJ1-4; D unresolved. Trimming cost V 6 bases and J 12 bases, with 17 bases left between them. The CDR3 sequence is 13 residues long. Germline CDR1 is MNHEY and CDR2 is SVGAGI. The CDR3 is CASRRANSYELFF. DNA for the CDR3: TGTGCCAGCAGACGGGCTAATAGTTACGAACTGTTTTTT.

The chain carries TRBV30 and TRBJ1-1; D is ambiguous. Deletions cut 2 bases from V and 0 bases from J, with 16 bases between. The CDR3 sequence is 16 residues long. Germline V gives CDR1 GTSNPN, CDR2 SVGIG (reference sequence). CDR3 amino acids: CAWSTINPGMNTEAFF. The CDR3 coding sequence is TGTGCCTGGAGTACTATCAATCCGGGAATGAACACTGAAGCTTTCTTT. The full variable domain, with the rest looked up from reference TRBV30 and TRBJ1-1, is SQTIHQWPATLVQPVGSPLSLECTVEGTSNPNLYWYRQAAGRGLQLLFYSVGIGQISSEVPQNLSASRPQDRQFILSSKKLLLSDSGFYLCAWSTINPGMNTEAFFGQGTRLTVV.

CDR3 sequence (DNA): TGTGCCAGCAGCATCAAGACTAGCGGGTACACAGATACGCAGTATTTT. Its protein product is CASSIKTSGYTDTQYF. The rearrangement joins TRBV13 to TRBJ2-3; 10 nucleotides align to TRBD2. The CDR3 length is 16 residues. CDR1 and CDR2 from the germline V gene are PRHDT and FYEKMQ (reference sequence). Trimming cost V 5 bases and J 2 bases; bases outside gene matches: 7.

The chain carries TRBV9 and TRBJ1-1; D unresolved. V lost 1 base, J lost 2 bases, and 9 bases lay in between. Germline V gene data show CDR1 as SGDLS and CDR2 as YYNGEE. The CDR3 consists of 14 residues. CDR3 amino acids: CASSVTTGNTEAFF. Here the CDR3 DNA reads TGTGCCAGCAGCGTAACCACCGGTAACACTGAAGCTTTCTTT. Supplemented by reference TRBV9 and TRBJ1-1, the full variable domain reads DSGVTQTPKHLITATGQRVTLRCSPRSGDLSVYWYQQSLDQGLQFLIQYYNGEERAKGNILERFSAQQFPDLHSELNLSSLELGDSALYFCASSVTTGNTEAFFGQGTRLTVV.

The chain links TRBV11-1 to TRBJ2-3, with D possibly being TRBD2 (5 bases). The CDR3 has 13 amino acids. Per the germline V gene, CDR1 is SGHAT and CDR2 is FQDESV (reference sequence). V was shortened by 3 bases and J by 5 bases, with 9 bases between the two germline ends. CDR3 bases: TGTGCCAGCAGCTTGTCACGGGGAGATACGCAGTATTTT. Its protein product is CASSLSRGDTQYF.

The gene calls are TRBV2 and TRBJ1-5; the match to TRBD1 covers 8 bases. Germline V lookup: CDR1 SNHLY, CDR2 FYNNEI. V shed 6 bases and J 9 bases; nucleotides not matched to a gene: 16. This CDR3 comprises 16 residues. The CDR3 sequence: CASSILDGQGGLPQHF. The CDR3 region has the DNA TGTGCCAGCAGCATCCTAGACGGACAGGGTGGGCTGCCCCAGCATTTT.

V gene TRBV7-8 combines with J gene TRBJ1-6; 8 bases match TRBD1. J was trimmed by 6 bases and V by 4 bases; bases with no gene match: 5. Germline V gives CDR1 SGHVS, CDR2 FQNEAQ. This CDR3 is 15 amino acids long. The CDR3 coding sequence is TGTGCCAGCAGCTACCGGGACAGGCGTAATTCACCCCTCCACTTT. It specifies CASSYRDRRNSPLHF.

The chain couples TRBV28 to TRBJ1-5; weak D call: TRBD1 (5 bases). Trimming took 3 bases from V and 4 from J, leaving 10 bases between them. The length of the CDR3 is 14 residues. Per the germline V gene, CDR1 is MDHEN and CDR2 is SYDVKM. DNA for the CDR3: TGTGCCAGCAGTTTGGGGGGAGGGAATCAGCCCCAGCATTTT. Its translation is CASSLGGGNQPQHF.

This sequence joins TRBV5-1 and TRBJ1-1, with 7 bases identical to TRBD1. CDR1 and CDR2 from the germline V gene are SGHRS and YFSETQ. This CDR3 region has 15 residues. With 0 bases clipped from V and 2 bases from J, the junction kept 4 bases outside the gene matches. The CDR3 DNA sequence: TGCGCCAGCAGCTTGGAGGGGGCCCCAAACACTGAAGCTTTCTTT. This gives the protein CASSLEGAPNTEAFF.

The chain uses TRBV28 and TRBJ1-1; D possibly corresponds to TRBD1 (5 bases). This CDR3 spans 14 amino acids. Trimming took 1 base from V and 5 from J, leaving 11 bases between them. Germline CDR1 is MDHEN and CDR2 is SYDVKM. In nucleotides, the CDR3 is TGTGCCAGCAGTTTATTATCGGGGGAGACTGAAGCTTTCTTT. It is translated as CASSLLSGETEAFF.

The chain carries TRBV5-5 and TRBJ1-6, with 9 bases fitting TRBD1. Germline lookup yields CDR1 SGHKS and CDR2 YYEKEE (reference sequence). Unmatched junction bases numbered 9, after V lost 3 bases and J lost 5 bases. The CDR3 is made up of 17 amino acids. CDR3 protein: CASSSIRGTGNNSPLHF. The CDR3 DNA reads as TGTGCCAGCAGCTCTATCCGCGGGACAGGGAATAATTCACCCCTCCACTTT.